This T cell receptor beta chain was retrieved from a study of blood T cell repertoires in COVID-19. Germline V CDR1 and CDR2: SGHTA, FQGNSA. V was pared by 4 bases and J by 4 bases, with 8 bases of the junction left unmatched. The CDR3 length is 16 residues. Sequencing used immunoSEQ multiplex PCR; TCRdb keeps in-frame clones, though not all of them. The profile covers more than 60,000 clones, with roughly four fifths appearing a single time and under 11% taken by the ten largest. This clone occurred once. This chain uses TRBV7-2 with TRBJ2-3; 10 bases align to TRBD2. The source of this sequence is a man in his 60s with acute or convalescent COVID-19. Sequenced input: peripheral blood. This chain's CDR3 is CASSSPLAGMADTQYF. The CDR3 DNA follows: TGTGCCAGCAGCTCACCACTAGCGGGGATGGCAGATACGCAGTATTTT.